The sequence of this T cell receptor beta chain was determined in a study of T cells in Graves' hyperthyroidism and ophthalmopathy. The ends were cut back, 4 bases at V and 3 bases at J, with 10 bases in the middle. The CDR3 contains 12 residues. Germline loops: CDR1 SQVTM, CDR2 ANQGSEA. RNA transcripts gave rise to amplified TCR beta CDR3 regions. RT-PCR in the first round (using the HTBI primer set) targeted the TCR CDR3. TCRdb itself ran the multiplex PCR reads through MiXCR, one entry per CDR3 protein. The data contain fewer than 700,000 distinct CDR3 sequences, roughly 16% of them singletons. This clonotype originated in a woman in her twenties or thirties with Graves' hyperthyroidism. Sequencing used blood. The rearrangement joins TRBV29-1 to TRBJ2-7, with D possibly being TRBD2 (7 bases). The CDR3 is CSVGGGLYEQYF. The CDR3 coding sequence is TGCAGCGTTGGGGGGGGGCTCTACGAGCAGTACTTC.